The clone carrying this T cell receptor (beta chain) came up a few times. What it binds is not known. The data belong to a study of identical twins. Overall study results and limits: The study found weaker excess twin sharing in beta out-of-frame sequences. Cross-sectional statistics underpinned the conclusions; the same donors were not followed.

V lost 3 bases and J lost 6; bases outside the gene matches: 10. In germline, CDR1 is SGHVS, CDR2 FQNEAQ. The CDR3 length is 17 residues. A template switching step contributed a universal primer site, while unique molecular identifiers were present in the cDNA. TCRdb redid the calling of the 5' RACE reads with MiXCR, one entry per CDR3 protein. The data contain about 810,000 distinct CDR3 sequences, around 12% of them singletons. The same sample was also studied in work on yellow fever vaccine responses in identical twins.

The material sequenced was PBMCs. The V and J genes are TRBV7-8 and TRBJ2-1, with 11 bases lining up with TRBD2. The sequence was obtained from a woman aged 18 to 35 in good health. DNA for the CDR3: TGTGCCAGCAGCTTTAAACCGGGACTAGCGGCTTCCAATGAGCAGTTCTTC. It yields the protein CASSFKPGLAASNEQFF.